Given below is one T cell receptor beta chain in context. Only in-frame clones appear in the TCRdb table, and some are missing; sequencing was by immunoSEQ multiplex PCR. The data contain some 150,000 clones, around four fifths of them singletons. This sample stems from a study of radiation and T cells in renal cell carcinoma. The V gene end was trimmed by 8 bases and the J gene end by 7 bases; junction bases not matched to a gene: 7. The CDR3 is 12 residues long. In germline, CDR1 is MGHDK, CDR2 SYGVNS. Time point reported: baseline pretreatment blood. As to treatment: 15 Gy SBRT to primary tumor, nephrectomy 4 weeks later. Clear cell pathology was present in this patient's renal cell carcinoma.

The clonotype comes from a woman aged 45-59 years with renal cell carcinoma. The chain couples TRBV25-1 to TRBJ1-2; 7 bases map to TRBD1. The sample here was blood, taken from a patient whose treatment included radiotherapy and nephrectomy. In nucleotides, the CDR3 is TGTGCCAGCCGATACAGGGGTTCTGGCTACACCTTC. Encoded protein: CASRYRGSGYTF.